The clone carrying this T cell receptor (beta chain) was seen at least ten times. The sample originates from a study of T cells in Graves' hyperthyroidism and ophthalmopathy. Whole-study context: Before any treatment, at initial diagnosis, peripheral blood was collected.

Amplification targeted TCR beta CDR3 regions from RNA transcripts. The TCR CDR3 first-round RT-PCR relied on the HTBI primer set. TCRdb reanalysed the multiplex PCR reads using MiXCR and keeps one entry per CDR3 protein. Among fewer than 200,000 distinct CDR3 sequences, about 9.4% were seen once, and the ten largest hold approximately 20%. Germline assignment: CDR1 GTSNPN and CDR2 SVGIG (reference sequence). The CDR3 is 13 residues long. The V segment lost 8 bases and the J segment 6 bases; nucleotides outside the gene matches: 11. Diagnostic assessment was based on clinical symptoms, serum thyroxine and TRAb, thyroid ultrasound and orbital computed tomography. Initially, at the first diagnosis of hyperthyroidism and before any ophthalmopathy symptoms, blood was sampled.

V is TRBV30 and J is TRBJ2-7, with 9 bases fitting TRBD1. This sequence originates from a woman in her late teens or twenties with Graves' hyperthyroidism that later progressed to Graves' ophthalmopathy. The sequencing sample was made of blood. CDR3 nucleotide sequence: TGTGCCGGCAAAGGGACAGGGTTTCGCGAGCAGTACTTC. The encoded protein is CAGKGTGFREQYF.